This T cell receptor beta chain was captured in a study of response to subunit inactivated influenza vaccine. V shed 4 bases, J shed 7 bases, and the junction held 5 bases outside the gene matches. The germline V gene encodes CDR1 SGHTA and CDR2 FQGNSA. This CDR3 is 15 amino acids long. TCRdb processed the RT-PCR reads anew with MiXCR; each CDR3 protein has one entry. This sample has about 520,000 distinct CDR3 sequences, with 25% found just once. The sample here was CD4+ T cells sorted from PBMCs, taken around 5 days after vaccination. This sequence was found in a man between 45 and 60 years old who received an inactivated influenza vaccine. This chain joins TRBV7-2 and TRBJ2-7, with 15 bases identical to TRBD2. DNA for the CDR3: TGTGCCAGCAGCTGGACTAGCGGGAGGGTGAGTGAGCAGTACTTC. Translating it yields CASSWTSGRVSEQYF. Full variable domain (rest looked up from reference TRBV7-2 and TRBJ2-7): GAGVSQSPSNKVTEKGKDVELRCDPISGHTALYWYRQSLGQGLEFLIYFQGNSAPDKSGLPSDRFSAERTGGSVSTLTIQRTQQEDSAVYLCASSWTSGRVSEQYFGPGTRLTVT.